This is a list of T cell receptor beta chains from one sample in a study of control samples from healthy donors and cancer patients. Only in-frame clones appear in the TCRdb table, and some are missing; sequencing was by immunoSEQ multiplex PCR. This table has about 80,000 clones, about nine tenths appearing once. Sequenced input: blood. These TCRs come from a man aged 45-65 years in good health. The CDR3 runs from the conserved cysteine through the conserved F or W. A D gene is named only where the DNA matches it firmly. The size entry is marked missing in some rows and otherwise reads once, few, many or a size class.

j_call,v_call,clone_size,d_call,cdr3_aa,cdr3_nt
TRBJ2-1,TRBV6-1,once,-,CASSERSYNEQFF,TGTGCCAGCAGTGAAAGATCCTACAATGAGCAGTTCTTC
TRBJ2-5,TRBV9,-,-,CASSVDPGTTRETQYF,TGTGCCAGCAGCGTGGACCCCGGGACCACCCGGGAGACCCAGTACTTC
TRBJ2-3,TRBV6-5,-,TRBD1,CASSPGTGFTDTQYF,TGTGCCAGCAGTCCCGGGACAGGGTTCACAGATACGCAGTATTTT
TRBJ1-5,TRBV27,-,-,CASSLSVGGPQHF,TGTGCCAGCAGTTTATCGGTCGGGGGGCCCCAGCATTTT
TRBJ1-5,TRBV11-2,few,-,CASSHSTFAGANQPQHF,TGTGCCAGCAGCCACTCAACCTTTGCAGGGGCCAATCAGCCCCAGCATTTT
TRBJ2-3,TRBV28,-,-,CASIISGPRADTQYF,TGTGCCAGCATCATAAGTGGGCCCAGGGCAGATACGCAGTATTTT
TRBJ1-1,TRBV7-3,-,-,CASMSEGTEAFF,TGTGCCAGCATGTCCGAGGGCACTGAAGCTTTCTTT
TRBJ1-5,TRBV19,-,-,CASSIDDPGTRNQPQHF,TGTGCCAGTAGTATAGATGACCCCGGGACAAGGAATCAGCCCCAGCATTTT
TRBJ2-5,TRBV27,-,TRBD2,CASHPFTSGVQETQYF,TGTGCCAGCCATCCTTTTACTAGCGGGGTGCAAGAGACCCAGTACTTC
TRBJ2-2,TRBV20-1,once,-,CSASRGTGELFF,TGCAGTGCTAGTCGAGGCACCGGGGAGCTGTTTTTT
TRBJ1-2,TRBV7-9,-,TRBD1,CASSLEGTGGSGYTF,TGTGCCAGCAGCTTAGAGGGGACAGGGGGCAGCGGCTACACCTTC
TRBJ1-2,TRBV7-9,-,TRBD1,CASSLATDRGRDGYTF,TGTGCCAGCAGCTTAGCCACCGACAGGGGACGGGATGGCTACACCTTC
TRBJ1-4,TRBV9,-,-,CASSGTQGTNEKLFF,TGTGCCAGCAGCGGAACCCAGGGGACTAATGAAAAACTGTTTTTT
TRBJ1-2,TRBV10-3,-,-,CAIIEGYGYTF,TGTGCCATCATAGAAGGATATGGCTACACCTTC
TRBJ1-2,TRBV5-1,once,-,CASSLGGSYGYTF,TGCGCCAGCAGCTTGGGGGGGTCCTATGGCTACACCTTC
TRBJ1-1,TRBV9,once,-,CASGWREGEAFF,TGTGCCAGCGGGTGGCGGGAGGGCGAAGCTTTCTTT
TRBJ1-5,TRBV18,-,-,CASSPDFNQPQHF,TGTGCCAGCTCACCGGACTTTAATCAGCCCCAGCATTTT
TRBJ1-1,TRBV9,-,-,CASSVVWGGNTEAFF,TGTGCCAGCAGCGTAGTCTGGGGAGGAAACACTGAAGCTTTCTTT
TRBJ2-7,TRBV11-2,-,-,CASSLISTGYSEQYF,TGTGCCAGCAGCTTAATTAGTACAGGATATAGCGAGCAGTACTTC
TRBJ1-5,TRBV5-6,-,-,CASSSWGSNQPQHF,TGTGCCAGCAGCTCGTGGGGGAGCAATCAGCCCCAGCATTTT
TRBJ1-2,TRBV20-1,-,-,CSASRNTGLGYTF,TGCAGTGCTAGTCGCAACACAGGACTAGGCTACACCTTC
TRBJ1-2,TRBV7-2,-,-,CASSLGRNHYGYTF,TGTGCCAGCAGCTTAGGCAGAAACCATTATGGCTACACCTTC
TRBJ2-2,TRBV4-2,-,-,CASSPQGGTGELFF,TGTGCCAGCAGCCCCCAAGGAGGCACCGGGGAGCTGTTTTTT
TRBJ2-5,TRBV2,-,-,CASSKDLGGTQYF,TGTGCCAGCAGTAAGGACCTAGGGGGGACCCAGTACTTC
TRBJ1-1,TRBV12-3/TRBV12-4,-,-,CASSLATGKAFF,TGTGCCAGCAGTTTAGCTACGGGAAAGGCTTTCTTT
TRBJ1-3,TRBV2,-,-,CASQDLGSGNTIYF,TGTGCCAGTCAGGACCTAGGCTCTGGAAACACCATATATTTT
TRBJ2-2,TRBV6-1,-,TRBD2,CASSEPSGGTAGELFF,TGTGCCAGCAGTGAACCTAGCGGGGGGACCGCCGGGGAGCTGTTTTTT
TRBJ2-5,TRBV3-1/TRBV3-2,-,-,CASSQDLGQRETQYF,TGTGCCAGCAGCCAAGATCTCGGGCAACGAGAGACCCAGTACTTC